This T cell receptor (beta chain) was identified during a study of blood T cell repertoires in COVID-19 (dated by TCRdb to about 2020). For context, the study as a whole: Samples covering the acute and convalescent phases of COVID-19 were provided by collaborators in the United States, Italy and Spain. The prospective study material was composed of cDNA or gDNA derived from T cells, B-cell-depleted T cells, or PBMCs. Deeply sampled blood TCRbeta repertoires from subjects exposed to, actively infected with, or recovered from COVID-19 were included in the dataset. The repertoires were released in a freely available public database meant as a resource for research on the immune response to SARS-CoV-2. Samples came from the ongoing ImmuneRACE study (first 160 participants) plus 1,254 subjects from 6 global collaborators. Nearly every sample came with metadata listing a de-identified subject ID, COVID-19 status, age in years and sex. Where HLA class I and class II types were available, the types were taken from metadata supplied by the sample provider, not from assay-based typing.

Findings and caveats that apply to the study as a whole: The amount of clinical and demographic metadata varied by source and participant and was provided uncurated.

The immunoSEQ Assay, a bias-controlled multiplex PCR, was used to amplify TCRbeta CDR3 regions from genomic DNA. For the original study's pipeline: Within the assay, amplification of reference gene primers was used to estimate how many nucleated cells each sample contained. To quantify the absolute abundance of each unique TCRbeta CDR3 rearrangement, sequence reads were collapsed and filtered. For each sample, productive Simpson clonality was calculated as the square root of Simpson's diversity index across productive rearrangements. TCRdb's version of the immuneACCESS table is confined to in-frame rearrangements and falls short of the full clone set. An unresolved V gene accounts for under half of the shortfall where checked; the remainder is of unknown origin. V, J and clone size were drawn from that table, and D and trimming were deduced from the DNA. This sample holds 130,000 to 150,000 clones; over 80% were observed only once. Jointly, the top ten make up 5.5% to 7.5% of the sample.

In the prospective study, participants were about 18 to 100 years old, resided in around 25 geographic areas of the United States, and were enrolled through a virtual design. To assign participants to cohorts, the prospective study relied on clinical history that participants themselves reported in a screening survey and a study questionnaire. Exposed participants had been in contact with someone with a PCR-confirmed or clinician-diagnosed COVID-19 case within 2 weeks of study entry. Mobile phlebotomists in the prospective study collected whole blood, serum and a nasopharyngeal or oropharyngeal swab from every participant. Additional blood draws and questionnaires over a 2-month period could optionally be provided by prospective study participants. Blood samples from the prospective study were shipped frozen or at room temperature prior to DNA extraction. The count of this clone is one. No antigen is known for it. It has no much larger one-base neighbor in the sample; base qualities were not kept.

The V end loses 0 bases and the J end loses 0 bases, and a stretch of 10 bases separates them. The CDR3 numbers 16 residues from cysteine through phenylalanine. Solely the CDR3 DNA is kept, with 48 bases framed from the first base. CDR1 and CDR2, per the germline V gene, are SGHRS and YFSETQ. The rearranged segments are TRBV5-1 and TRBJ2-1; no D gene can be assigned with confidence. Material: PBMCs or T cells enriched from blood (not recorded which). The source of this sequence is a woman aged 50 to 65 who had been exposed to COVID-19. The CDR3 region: CASSLAGGSSYNEQFF. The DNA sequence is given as TGCGCCAGCAGCTTGGCCGGCGGTTCCTCCTACAATGAGCAGTTCTTC.